A few counts support the clone carrying this T cell receptor (beta chain). No antigen is known for it. This specimen belongs to a study of early T cells in non-severe SARS-CoV-2 infection. General observations from the study: Lookups in VDJdb leaned toward anti-spike CD8 responses and missed private and CD4 specificities.

Unique molecular identifiers tagged individual cDNA molecules. Each CDR3 protein is one row after TCRdb ran MiXCR on the 5' RACE reads. The sample has approximately 110,000 distinct CDR3 sequences, about 15% seen once. CDR3 length: 14 residues. Germline V gene sequence: CDR1 DFQATT, CDR2 SNEGSKA (reference sequence). The V and J ends lost 6 bases and 0 bases respectively, with 11 bases between them. What was sequenced was whole blood. The source of this sequence is an adult who was a healthcare worker with PCR-confirmed SARS-CoV-2 infection or an uninfected control (not recorded which). This chain connects TRBV20-1 to TRBJ2-2; a weak D match, TRBD1 (5 bases). DNA of the CDR3: TGCAGTGCGCACGACAGATCGAACACCGGGGAGCTGTTTTTT. Its protein is CSAHDRSNTGELFF.